The 10 T cell receptor beta chains reported below all come from one sample, sequenced in a study of T cell changes during pregnancy in multiple sclerosis (dated 2019 in TCRdb). Library preparation employed the immunoSEQ multiplex PCR assay. TCRdb carries this immuneACCESS record with in-frame sequences only. Its versions omit some clonotypes, under half of them owing to an unresolved V gene in the studies checked, with the rest unexplained. This sample has 35,000 to 45,000 clones in its table, and around 90% of those were observed once. 0.45% to 0.6% of the sample is taken by the ten largest. Source: CD4+ T cells from peripheral blood mononuclear cells, taken in the first trimester of pregnancy. The receptor source for this set is a female donor with multiple sclerosis, enrolled in a pregnancy study.

This sequence joins TRBV15 and TRBJ2-7; 7 bases map to TRBD2. The J segment lost 7 bases and the V segment lost 0 bases, leaving 6 bases of the junction unmatched. The CDR3 totals 14 residues. Per germline, CDR1 LNHNV and CDR2 YYDKDF (reference sequence). Written as DNA, the CDR3 is TGTGCCACCAGCAGAGAGACTAGCTCGGGGGAGCAGTACTTC. This sequence encodes CATSRETSSGEQYF.

The chain recombines TRBV11-3 with TRBJ2-6; 10 nucleotides align to TRBD1. This CDR3 has 16 amino acids. The junction had 1 base not matched to a gene; V was cut back by 4 bases and J by 1 base. Per the germline V gene, CDR1 is SGHNT and CDR2 is YENEEA. CDR3 in amino acids: CASSSGQGSGANVLTF. The CDR3 DNA reads TGTGCCAGCAGCTCGGGACAGGGGTCTGGGGCCAACGTCCTGACTTTC.

The chain couples TRBV5-4 to TRBJ2-1, with D possibly matching TRBD2 (6 bases). This CDR3 region has 13 residues. V was cut by 1 base and J by 6 bases, with 8 bases left in between. Germline CDR1 SGHNT, CDR2 YYREEE (reference sequence). CDR3 protein: CASSLFGGNEQFF. The CDR3 region has the DNA TGTGCCAGCAGCTTGTTCGGGGGCAATGAGCAGTTCTTC.

CDR3 region: CASSVRGANTGELFF. CDR3 DNA sequence: TGTGCCAGCAGCGTTAGGGGTGCGAACACCGGGGAGCTGTTTTTT. The chain is built from TRBV7-9 and TRBJ2-2, with D tentatively TRBD1 (5 bases). The CDR3 has 15 amino acids. The V end was cut by 5 bases, the J end by 0 bases, with 10 bases between. Germline V lookup: CDR1 SEHNR, CDR2 FQNEAQ (reference sequence).

The chain joins TRBV10-1 to TRBJ2-5, with TRBD1 as a possible D gene (5 bases). V was pared by 6 bases and J by 3 bases, with 8 bases between. From germline, CDR1 is WNHNN and CDR2 SYGVQD (reference sequence). This CDR3 spans 12 amino acids. Here the CDR3 reads CASREGEETQYF. The CDR3 nucleotides read TGCGCCAGCAGAGAAGGGGAAGAGACCCAGTACTTC.

The chain couples TRBV2 to TRBJ2-2, with 14 bases lining up with TRBD2. Germline values: CDR1 SNHLY, CDR2 FYNNEI. V lost 5 bases and J lost 7; bases outside the gene matches: 3. This CDR3 contains 15 residues. The CDR3 reads CASSRLAGGNGELFF. The CDR3 bases are TGTGCCAGCAGTCGACTAGCGGGAGGGAACGGGGAGCTGTTTTTT.

The V and J genes are TRBV28 and TRBJ1-1, with D perhaps matching TRBD1 (5 bases). The CDR3 spans 18 residues. Germline CDR1 MDHEN, CDR2 SYDVKM. V gave up 2 bases and J gave up 1 base, with 20 bases separating them. As DNA, the CDR3 is TGTGCCAGCAGTTTACCGGGGGGGTATCGGTCCGCGAACACTGAAGCTTTCTTT. This sequence encodes CASSLPGGYRSANTEAFF.

As regards this clone: One end of the junction fails to match germline, which may point to a read error. The chain carries TRBV6-5 and TRBJ2-2, with D unresolved. This CDR3 spans 14 amino acids. Germline CDR1 and CDR2: MNHEY and SVGAGI. Here the CDR3 reads CRAETHSLTGELFF. CDR3 in DNA: TGCCGCGCGGAAACCCATTCTCTCACCGGGGAGCTGTTTTTT.

This chain joins TRBV5-8 and TRBJ2-7, with D tentatively TRBD2 (5 bases). Germline assignment: CDR1 SGHTS and CDR2 YDEGEE. V was cut by 0 bases and J by 5 bases, with 12 bases left in between. The CDR3 totals 14 residues. Here the CDR3 reads CASSLGAGNHEQYF. CDR3 bases: TGTGCCAGCAGCTTGGGGGCCGGGAACCACGAGCAGTACTTC.

The rearrangement links TRBV19 to TRBJ2-7, with 7 bases identical to TRBD1. The germline V gene encodes CDR1 LNHDA and CDR2 SQIVND (reference sequence). After removal of 4 bases from V and 0 bases from J, the junction contained 6 bases not matched to a gene. The CDR3 is 15 amino acids. CDR3 sequence reads: CASSNDRASSYEQYF. The CDR3 bases are TGTGCCAGTAGTAATGACAGGGCGTCCTCCTACGAGCAGTACTTC.